These 17 T cell receptor beta chains share one sample of origin, sequenced in a study of T cells in Graves' hyperthyroidism and ophthalmopathy. RNA transcripts yielded amplified TCR beta CDR3 regions. HTBI primers drove first-round RT-PCR of the TCR CDR3. TCRdb reprocessed the multiplex PCR reads via MiXCR and lists one record per CDR3 protein. The sample includes 300,000 to 450,000 distinct CDR3 sequences, around 20% seen only once; the top ten take around 40%. The sequenced sample consisted of blood. The receptors come from a man aged 18 to 30 with Graves' ophthalmopathy.

This clonotype appeared many times. The V call is TRBV11-2, the J call TRBJ2-5; perhaps TRBD2 as D (5 bases). Germline V lookup: CDR1 SGHAT, CDR2 FQNNGV. The CDR3 covers 13 residues. Trimming left V 5 bases short and J 2 bases short, with 9 bases between. The CDR3 region has the DNA TGTGCCAGCAGCCTGGACTTTCAAGAGACCCAGTACTTC. Protein product: CASSLDFQETQYF.

The table lists this clonotype with many counts. This chain uses TRBV6-1 with TRBJ1-5; 9 nucleotides line up with TRBD1. Germline loops: CDR1 MNHNS, CDR2 SASEGT. The CDR3 totals 13 residues. V was pared by 5 bases and J by 9 bases, with 5 bases of the junction left unmatched. The CDR3 DNA reads as TGTGCCAGCAGTTCGGGACAGGGAAGGCCCCAGCATTTT. This codes for CASSSGQGRPQHF.

This clonotype was found a few times. V and J are TRBV18 and TRBJ1-5, with 9 bases lining up with TRBD1. Germline lookup yields CDR1 KGHSH and CDR2 LQKENI. This CDR3 region has 15 residues. V was pared by 5 bases and J by 4 bases, with 6 bases of the junction left unmatched. The CDR3 DNA is TGTGCCAGCTCAGGGACAGGGTTAGGAAATCAGCCCCAGCATTTT. Translation gives CASSGTGLGNQPQHF.

This chain links TRBV15 with TRBJ2-7, with 12 nucleotides matching TRBD1. The germline V gene encodes CDR1 LNHNV and CDR2 YYDKDF (reference sequence). The J segment lost 6 bases and the V segment lost 2 bases, leaving 8 bases of the junction unmatched. CDR3 length: 16 amino acids. CDR3 sequence (DNA): TGTGCCACCAGCAGACCCCCGGGACAGGGGGCGTTCGAGCAGTACTTC. Protein sequence: CATSRPPGQGAFEQYF.

This clonotype was seen a handful of times. The V call is TRBV9, the J call TRBJ2-2, with D possibly TRBD2 on 5 matching bases. V lost 4 bases and J 3 bases, leaving 13 bases between the germline ends. CDR3 length equals 15 residues. Germline V gene sequence: CDR1 SGDLS, CDR2 YYNGEE. As DNA, the CDR3 is TGTGCCAGCAGCTCCCAAAGCGGTTACACCGGGGAGCTGTTTTTT. It yields the protein CASSSQSGYTGELFF.

The V gene is TRBV20-1, the J gene TRBJ2-4; D might be TRBD1 (5 bases). CDR1 is DFQATT and CDR2 is SNEGSKA in the germline V gene (reference sequence). The V gene lost 0 bases and the J gene lost 12 bases, with 12 bases spanning the gap. The CDR3 runs to 12 residues. The CDR3 region is CSARDQGNTQYF. In nucleotides, the CDR3 is TGCAGTGCTAGAGATCAGGGTAATACTCAGTACTTC.

The CDR3 loop is CASSSGGTSGLDTQYF. The DNA for the CDR3 is TGTGCCAGCAGCTCCGGTGGGACTAGCGGGCTAGATACGCAGTATTTT. This chain uses TRBV6-2 or TRBV6-3 with TRBJ2-3; TRBD2 agrees at 12 bases. The germline gives CDR1 MNHEY, CDR2 SVGEGT. Trimming cost V 6 bases and J 5 bases; bases outside gene matches: 9. The CDR3 is made up of 16 amino acids.

At least ten counts were recorded for this clonotype. V and J are TRBV12-3 or TRBV12-4 and TRBJ2-7; D may be TRBD1 (7 bases). The CDR3 covers 16 residues. V lost 4 bases, J lost 1 base, and 17 bases lay in between. CDR3 residues: CASSSRRGDISYEQYF. CDR3 coding DNA: TGTGCCAGCAGTTCCCGCAGGGGGGACATATCCTACGAGCAGTACTTC.

This clonotype has more than one count but fewer than ten. This rearrangement joins TRBV12-3 or TRBV12-4 to TRBJ1-3, with a tentative D call TRBD1 (6 bases). The germline V and J ends were trimmed by 3 bases and 1 base, with 10 bases remaining between them. The CDR3 has 15 amino acids. The CDR3 DNA reads as TGTGCCAGCAGTTTGAACAGGGTGTCTGGAAACACCATATATTTT. This codes for CASSLNRVSGNTIYF.

This rearrangement joins TRBV5-1 to TRBJ2-5, with D possibly matching TRBD2 (6 bases). This CDR3 spans 15 amino acids. V was cut by 1 base and J by 1 base, with 11 bases left in between. CDR1 and CDR2 (germline): SGHRS, YFSETQ. In DNA form, the CDR3 reads TGCGCCAGCAGCTTGTCACGGGGGACCCAAGAGACCCAGTACTTC. Translation gives CASSLSRGTQETQYF.

The rearrangement uses TRBV5-1 and TRBJ2-3; D is perhaps TRBD1 (5 bases). Germline V gene data show CDR1 as SGHRS and CDR2 as YFSETQ. Trimming cost V 5 bases and J 4 bases, with 14 bases left between them. The CDR3 runs 14 residues. The CDR3 nucleotides read TGCGCCAGCAGATTCCAGGGCCAGGCAGATACGCAGTATTTT. Translating gives CASRFQGQADTQYF.

This clonotype occurred many times. The CDR3 is CASSPGTSTWDYGYTF. The CDR3 bases are TGCGCCAGCAGCCCGGGGACATCGACATGGGACTATGGCTACACCTTC. This rearrangement joins TRBV5-1 to TRBJ1-2; the D gene is possibly TRBD1 (6 bases). Trimming shortened V by 4 bases and J by 3 bases, and 19 bases separated the two germline ends. Germline V gives CDR1 SGHRS, CDR2 YFSETQ. The CDR3 covers 16 residues.

This clonotype was detected only a few times. The chain joins TRBV19 to TRBJ2-5; no firm D call. This CDR3 contains 11 residues. V lost 3 bases, J lost 7 bases, and 6 bases lay in between. CDR1 and CDR2 from the germline V gene are LNHDA and SQIVND (reference sequence). This CDR3 reads CASSIAGTQYF. The CDR3 region has the DNA TGTGCCAGTAGTATTGCAGGGACCCAGTACTTC.

This clonotype was recorded many times. The chain carries TRBV6-1 and TRBJ2-2; D unclear. From germline, CDR1 is MNHNS and CDR2 SASEGT. The CDR3 runs to 12 residues. V lost 4 bases and J 8 bases, leaving 8 bases between the germline ends. CDR3 sequence reads: CASSALAGELFF. CDR3 coding DNA: TGTGCCAGCAGTGCCCTGGCTGGGGAGCTGTTTTTT.

This clonotype has ten or more counts. V usage is TRBV2 and J usage is TRBJ1-5; D gene ambiguous. Trimming shortened V by 6 bases and J by 2 bases, and 11 bases separated the two germline ends. Germline V lookup: CDR1 SNHLY, CDR2 FYNNEI. The CDR3 is made up of 14 amino acids. CDR3 residues: CASRQFMGNQPQHF. The CDR3 DNA is TGTGCCAGCAGACAGTTTATGGGCAATCAGCCCCAGCATTTT.

This clonotype has ten or more counts. J is TRBJ1-1 and V is TRBV5-1; 8 nucleotides agree with TRBD1. Looked up from germline, CDR1 is SGHRS and CDR2 is YFSETQ. V lost 5 bases, J lost 3 bases, and 9 bases stayed unmatched. This CDR3 has 15 amino acids. CDR3 nucleotide sequence: TGCGCCAGCAGGGGGACAGGTGGCCGGGACACTGAAGCTTTCTTT. Protein product: CASRGTGGRDTEAFF.

The rearrangement joins TRBV7-9 to TRBJ2-5; D uncertain. Germline values: CDR1 SEHNR, CDR2 FQNEAQ (reference sequence). The CDR3 extends over 15 amino acids. V was trimmed by 5 bases and J by 3 bases, leaving 16 bases between them. The CDR3 nucleotides read TGTGCCAGCAGCCTCGCGCAGGCAGTAGAAGAGACCCAGTACTTC. Translation gives CASSLAQAVEETQYF.